One sample yielded the 10 T cell receptor beta chains listed below, sequenced in a study of blood T cell repertoires in COVID-19 (dated by TCRdb to 2020 to 2021). Receptor libraries were prepared by the immunoSEQ multiplex PCR assay. The source is immuneACCESS, and TCRdb retained only in-frame sequences with V and J called. Part of the clones is not carried over; for the studies checked, unresolved V genes explain less than half of this, and the remainder is unexplained. Present in this sample are around 60,000 clones, almost 95% of which were seen just once. The top ten constitute about 4.6% of the sample. Sequencing used peripheral blood. The receptor source for this set is a man aged 50 or older with active COVID-19.

V and J are TRBV6-1 and TRBJ2-1; 13 positions match TRBD2. CDR1 is MNHNS and CDR2 is SASEGT in the germline V gene. The length of the CDR3 is 15 residues. Losses at the gene ends were 0 bases for V and 8 bases for J; bases not matched to a gene: 1. The CDR3 loop is CASSEAGLAGYEQFF. The CDR3 region has the DNA TGTGCCAGCAGTGAAGCGGGACTAGCGGGATATGAGCAGTTCTTC.

As concerns this clone: At one of its ends the junction is not consistent with the germline gene, which may arise from a read error. J is TRBJ1-2 and V is TRBV12-3 or TRBV12-4, with 7 bases aligning to TRBD1. The CDR3 length is 11 residues. For the CDR3, the DNA is TGTGCCAGCAGTAGCCCGGGACAGCCTTCTTTC. It specifies CASSSPGQPSF.

The rearrangement joins TRBV19 to TRBJ2-3, with 7 bases lining up with TRBD1. V lost 3 bases and J lost 7; bases outside the gene matches: 28. Germline CDR1 reads LNHDA; CDR2 reads SQIVND (reference sequence). CDR3 size: 21 residues. CDR3: CASSMRAQGFDSNGDRNTQYF. The CDR3, as DNA: TGTGCCAGTAGTATGCGGGCACAGGGGTTTGATTCGAACGGGGATAGAAATACGCAGTATTTT.

The chain recombines TRBV28 with TRBJ2-6; D unclear. The CDR3 has 15 residues. The germline V gene encodes CDR1 MDHEN and CDR2 SYDVKM. With 2 bases removed from V and 2 bases from J, the gap between germline ends came to 7 bases. The CDR3 DNA sequence: TGTGCCAGCAGTTTAGGTGGGCCTGGGGCCAACGTCCTGACTTTC. Amino acid sequence: CASSLGGPGANVLTF.

CDR3 loop: CASSRTNTEAFF. The DNA of the CDR3 is TGCGCCAGCAGCCGGACAAACACTGAAGCTTTCTTT. V usage is TRBV4-1 and J usage is TRBJ1-1, with a possible D match to TRBD1 (5 bases). Germline CDR1 is MGHRA and CDR2 is YSYEKL. The CDR3 is 12 residues long. Trimming removed 4 bases from V and 2 bases from J, with 5 bases in between.

CDR3 nucleotides: TGTGCCAGTAGTAAAGAGGGGGGCAATGAGCAGTTCTTC. It yields the protein CASSKEGGNEQFF. The chain couples TRBV19 to TRBJ2-1; D could derive from TRBD1 or TRBD2 (6 bases each). Germline V gene lookup returns CDR1 LNHDA and CDR2 SQIVND (reference sequence). V lost 4 bases and J 6 bases, leaving 10 bases between the germline ends. The CDR3 spans 13 residues.

A note on this clone: Different DNA sequences within this sample yield the same CDR3. The rearrangement links TRBV6-2 or TRBV6-3 to TRBJ1-2, with TRBD1 matching 9 bases. CDR3 length: 13 amino acids. The germline V gene encodes CDR1 MNHEY and CDR2 SVGEGT. Trimming removed 5 bases from V and 7 bases from J; junction bases left unmatched: 5. CDR3 residues: CASSRDRAGGYTF. DNA of the CDR3: TGTGCCAGCAGTCGGGACAGGGCCGGTGGCTACACCTTC.

The rearrangement joins TRBV4-2 to TRBJ2-3, with 11 bases identical to TRBD2. Per the germline V gene, CDR1 is LGHNA and CDR2 is YNFKEQ. V trimming: 2 bases; J trimming: 0 bases; junction bases outside the gene matches: 16. The CDR3 length is 21 residues. The DNA for the CDR3 is TGTGCCAGCAGCCAACCCGGACTAGCGGGTTATATCTTCCCCAGCACAGATACGCAGTATTTT. This encodes CASSQPGLAGYIFPSTDTQYF.

The chain couples TRBV28 to TRBJ2-2; D is undetermined. Germline V gene lookup returns CDR1 MDHEN and CDR2 SYDVKM. CDR3 length: 13 amino acids. V was clipped by 4 bases and J by 1 base, with 4 bases between them. In DNA form, the CDR3 reads TGTGCCAGCAGTTCAAAGAACACCGGGGAGCTGTTTTTT. Translating gives CASSSKNTGELFF.

The chain uses TRBV10-3 and TRBJ2-7; 8 bases are a match to TRBD2. The CDR3 spans 15 residues. The J segment lost 6 bases and the V segment lost 3 bases, leaving 10 bases of the junction unmatched. CDR1 and CDR2 (germline): ENHRY, SYGVKD. The CDR3 DNA is TGTGCCATCAGTGAAATGGGGTCGGGAGGGGTCGAGCAGTACTTC. This gives the protein CAISEMGSGGVEQYF.